This TCR beta chain is from a study of blood T cell repertoires in COVID-19 (dated by TCRdb to about 2020). Some background on the complete study: Samples from collaborators originated in the United States, Italy and Spain and spanned both the acute and convalescent phases of COVID-19. Samples were obtained from the ongoing ImmuneRACE study (first 160 participants) and from about 1,300 subjects provided by 6 global collaborators. A de-identified subject ID, COVID-19 status, age in years and sex were almost always included in the sample metadata. The dataset comprised deeply sampled blood TCRbeta repertoires from subjects exposed to, actively infected with, or recovered from COVID-19. The material from the prospective study consisted of cDNA or gDNA derived from T cells, B-cell-depleted T cells, or PBMCs. Where available, HLA class I and class II types were obtained from metadata supplied by the sample provider rather than from assay-based typing. The repertoires were made available in a free public database intended to serve as a resource for research on the immune response to SARS-CoV-2. Results and caveats for the whole study, not just this receptor: The quantity of clinical and demographic metadata differed by source and by participant and was supplied without curation.

In the germline V gene, CDR1 corresponds to SGHRS and CDR2 to YFSETQ. V loses 1 base of germline sequence and J loses 2 bases, and the interval between the two ends is 6 bases. The CDR3 spans 14 residues, from the cysteine through the phenylalanine. The retained sequence is limited to the CDR3, 42 bases, with the frame set at the first base. Whole blood was collected in K2EDTA tubes by collaborating institutions according to the institutions' own protocols. Collaborator samples were shipped for TCRbeta analysis as frozen whole blood, isolated PBMCs, or DNA extracted from either sample type. The immunoSEQ Assay, a bias-controlled multiplex PCR, was used to amplify TCRbeta CDR3 regions from genomic DNA. Per the source publication's procedure: The number of nucleated cells in each sample was estimated from the amplification of reference gene primers within the assay. To quantify the absolute abundance of each unique TCRbeta CDR3 rearrangement, sequence reads were collapsed and filtered. For each sample, productive Simpson clonality was calculated as the square root of Simpson's diversity index over productive rearrangements. Drawn from immuneACCESS, this table holds only the in-frame rearrangements with V and J called that TCRdb kept. Clones are partly lost; checked studies trace under half to an unresolved V gene and leave the rest unexplained. V and J calls and clone size are given by that table; D and trimming were obtained from the DNA. The sample yields 55,000 to 90,000 clones; around 89% were counted once. The ten biggest clones cover about 1.4% of the sample.

On this clone itself: Its target antigen remains unknown. No base quality values were provided; no much bigger clone lies one nucleotide off.

The sequence joins TRBV5-1 to TRBJ1-4, with the D segment identity uncertain. Material for sequencing was peripheral blood. The source is a human donor in a cohort sampled during active COVID-19. The encoded CDR3 is CASSLRGTNEKLFF. The DNA reads TGCGCCAGCAGCTTGCGAGGGACTAATGAAAAACTGTTTTTT.